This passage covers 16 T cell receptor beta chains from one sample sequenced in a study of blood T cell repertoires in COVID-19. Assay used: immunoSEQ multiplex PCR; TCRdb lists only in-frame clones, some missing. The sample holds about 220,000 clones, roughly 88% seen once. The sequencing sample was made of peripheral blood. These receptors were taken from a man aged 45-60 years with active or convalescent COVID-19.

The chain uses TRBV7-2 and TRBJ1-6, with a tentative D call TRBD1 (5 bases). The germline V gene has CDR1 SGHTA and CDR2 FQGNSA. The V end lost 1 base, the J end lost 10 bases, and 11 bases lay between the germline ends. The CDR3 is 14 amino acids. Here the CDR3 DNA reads TGTGCCAGCAGCTTAGAGCCAGGGTACTCACCCCTCCACTTT. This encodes CASSLEPGYSPLHF.

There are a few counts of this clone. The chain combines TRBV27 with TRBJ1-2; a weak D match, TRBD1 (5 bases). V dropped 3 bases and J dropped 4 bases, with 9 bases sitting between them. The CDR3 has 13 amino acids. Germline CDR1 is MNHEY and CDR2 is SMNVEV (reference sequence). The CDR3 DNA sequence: TGTGCCAGCAGTTTTGGGGGGGGCTATGGCTACACCTTC. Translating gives CASSFGGGYGYTF.

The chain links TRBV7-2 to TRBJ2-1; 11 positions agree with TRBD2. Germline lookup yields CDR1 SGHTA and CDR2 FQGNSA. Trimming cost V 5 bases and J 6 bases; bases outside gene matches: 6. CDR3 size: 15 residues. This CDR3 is CASSSGTSGLNEQFF. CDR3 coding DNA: TGTGCCAGCAGCAGCGGGACTAGCGGTCTCAATGAGCAGTTCTTC. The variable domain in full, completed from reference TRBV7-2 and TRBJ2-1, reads GAGVSQSPSNKVTEKGKDVELRCDPISGHTALYWYRQSLGQGLEFLIYFQGNSAPDKSGLPSDRFSAERTGGSVSTLTIQRTQQEDSAVYLCASSSGTSGLNEQFFGPGTRLTVL.

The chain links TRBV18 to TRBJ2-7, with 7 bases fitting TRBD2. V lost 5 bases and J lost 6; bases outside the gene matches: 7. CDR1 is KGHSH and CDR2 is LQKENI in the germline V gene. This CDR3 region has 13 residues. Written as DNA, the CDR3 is TGTGCCAGCTCATCCGATGGGAGGGGCGAGCAGTACGTC. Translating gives CASSSDGRGEQYV.

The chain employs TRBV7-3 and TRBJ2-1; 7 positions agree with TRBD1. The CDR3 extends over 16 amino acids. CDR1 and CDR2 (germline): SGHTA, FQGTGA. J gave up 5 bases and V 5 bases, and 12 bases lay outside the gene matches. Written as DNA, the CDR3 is TGTGCCAGCAGCCCCTGGGCAGGGGGAGCCCACAATGAGCAGTTCTTC. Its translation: CASSPWAGGAHNEQFF.

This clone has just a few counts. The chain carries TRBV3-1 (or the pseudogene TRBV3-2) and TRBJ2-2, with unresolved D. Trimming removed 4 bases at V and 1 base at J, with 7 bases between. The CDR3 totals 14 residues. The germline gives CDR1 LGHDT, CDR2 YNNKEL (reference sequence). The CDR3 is CASSRNGNTGELFF. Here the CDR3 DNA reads TGTGCCAGCAGCCGTAACGGGAACACCGGGGAGCTGTTTTTT.

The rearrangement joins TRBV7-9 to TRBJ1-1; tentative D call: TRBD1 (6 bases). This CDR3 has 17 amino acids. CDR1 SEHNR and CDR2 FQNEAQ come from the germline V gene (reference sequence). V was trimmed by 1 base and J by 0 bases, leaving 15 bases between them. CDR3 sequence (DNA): TGTGCCAGCAGCTTAGGGGACACCCGAGCCTTGAACACTGAAGCTTTCTTT. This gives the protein CASSLGDTRALNTEAFF.

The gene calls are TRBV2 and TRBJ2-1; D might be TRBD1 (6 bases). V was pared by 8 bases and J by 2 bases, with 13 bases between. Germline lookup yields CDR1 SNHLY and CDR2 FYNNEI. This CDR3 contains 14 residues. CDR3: CASPSGTTYNEQFF. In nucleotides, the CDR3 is TGTGCCAGCCCCTCCGGGACAACCTACAATGAGCAGTTCTTC.

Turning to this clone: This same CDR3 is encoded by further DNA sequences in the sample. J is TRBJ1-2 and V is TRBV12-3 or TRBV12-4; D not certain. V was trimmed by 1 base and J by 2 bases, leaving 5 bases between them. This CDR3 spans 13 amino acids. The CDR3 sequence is CASSLGQNYGYTF. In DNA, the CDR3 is TGTGCCAGCAGTTTAGGCCAGAACTATGGCTACACCTTC.

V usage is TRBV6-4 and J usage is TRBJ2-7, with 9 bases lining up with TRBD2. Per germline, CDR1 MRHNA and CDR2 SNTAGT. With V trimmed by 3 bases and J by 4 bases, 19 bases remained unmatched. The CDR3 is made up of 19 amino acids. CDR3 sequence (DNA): TGTGCCAGCAGTGAACAGAGGCTAGCGGGGCTGGATGACTGGTACGAGCAGTACTTC. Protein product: CASSEQRLAGLDDWYEQYF.

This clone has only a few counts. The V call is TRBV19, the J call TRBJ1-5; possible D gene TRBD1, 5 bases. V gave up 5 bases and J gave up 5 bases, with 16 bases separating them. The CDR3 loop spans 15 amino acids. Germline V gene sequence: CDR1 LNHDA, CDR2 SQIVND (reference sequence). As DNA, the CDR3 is TGTGCCAGTAGTTCTCAATCAGCAGGGTATCAGCCCCAGCATTTT. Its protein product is CASSSQSAGYQPQHF.

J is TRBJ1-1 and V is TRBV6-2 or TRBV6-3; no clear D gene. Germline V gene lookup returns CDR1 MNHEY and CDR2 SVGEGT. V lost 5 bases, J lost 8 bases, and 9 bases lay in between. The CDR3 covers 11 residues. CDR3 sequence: CASSRGGEAFF. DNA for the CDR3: TGTGCCAGCAGTCGTGGCGGCGAAGCTTTCTTT.

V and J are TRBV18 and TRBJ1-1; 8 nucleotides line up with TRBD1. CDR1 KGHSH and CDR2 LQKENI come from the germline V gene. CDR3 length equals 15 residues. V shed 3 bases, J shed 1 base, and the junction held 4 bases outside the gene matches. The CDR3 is CASSPQQGENTEAFF. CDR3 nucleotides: TGTGCCAGCTCACCGCAACAGGGGGAGAACACTGAAGCTTTCTTT.

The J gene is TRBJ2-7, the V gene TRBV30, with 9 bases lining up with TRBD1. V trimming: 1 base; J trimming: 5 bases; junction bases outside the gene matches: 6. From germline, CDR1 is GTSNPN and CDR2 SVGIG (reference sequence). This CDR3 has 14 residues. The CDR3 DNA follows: TGTGCCTGGAGTGGACAGGGGGGTTTGAACGAGCAGTACTTC. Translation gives CAWSGQGGLNEQYF.

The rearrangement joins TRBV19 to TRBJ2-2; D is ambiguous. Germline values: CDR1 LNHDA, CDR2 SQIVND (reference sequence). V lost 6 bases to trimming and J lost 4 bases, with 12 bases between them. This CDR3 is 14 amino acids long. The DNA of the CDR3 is TGTGCCAGTAGGGTAGATGGAGTCACCGGGGAGCTGTTTTTT. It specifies CASRVDGVTGELFF.

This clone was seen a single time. The CDR3 reads CASSLAAGNHEQFF. CDR3 sequence (DNA): TGTGCCAGCAGCTTAGCCGCAGGGAACCATGAGCAGTTCTTC. This chain uses TRBV7-2 with TRBJ2-1; D possibly corresponds to TRBD1 (5 bases). The CDR3 consists of 14 residues. Germline V gives CDR1 SGHTA, CDR2 FQGNSA. Trimming pared 0 bases from V and 8 bases from J, leaving 11 bases between.